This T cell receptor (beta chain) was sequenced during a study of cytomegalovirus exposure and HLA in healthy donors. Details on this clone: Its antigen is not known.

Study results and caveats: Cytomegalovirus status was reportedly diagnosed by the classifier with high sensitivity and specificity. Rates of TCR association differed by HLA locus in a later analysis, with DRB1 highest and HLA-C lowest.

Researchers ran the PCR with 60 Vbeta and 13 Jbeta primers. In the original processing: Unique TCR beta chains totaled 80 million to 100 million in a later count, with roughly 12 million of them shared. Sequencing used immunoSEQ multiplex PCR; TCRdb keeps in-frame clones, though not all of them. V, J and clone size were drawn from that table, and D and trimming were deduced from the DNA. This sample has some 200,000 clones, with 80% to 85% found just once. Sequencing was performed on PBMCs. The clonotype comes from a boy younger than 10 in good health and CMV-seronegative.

The CDR3 region has the DNA TGTGCCAGCAGTGGCAGGGGCTACGAGCAGTACTTC. It yields the protein CASSGRGYEQYF. The rearrangement uses TRBV25-1 and TRBJ2-7; TRBD1 is a possible D gene (6 bases). The CDR3 runs to 12 residues. V was shortened by 4 bases and J by 3 bases, with 7 bases between the two germline ends. Germline CDR1 and CDR2: MGHDK and SYGVNS.